Sequencing of this T cell receptor (beta chain) was carried out in a study of Graves' ophthalmopathy and Graves' hyperthyroidism. The study's findings and limits: The authors also found most expanded thyroid clonotypes above 0.001 frequency in blood. Cross-validated, the 13-signature model showed 87.88%/81.08% sensitivity/specificity, and 80%/75% in the test set.

This clonotype was observed at least ten times. Its specificity is not known. RNA transcripts were the source from which TCR beta CDR3 regions were amplified. Investigators did first-round RT-PCR with HTBI primers, then second-round multiplex PCR. MiXCR, run by TCRdb on the multiplex PCR reads, gives a single entry per CDR3 protein. This repertoire shows 210,000 or so distinct CDR3 sequences, approximately 28% found once; its top ten account for about 8.2%. Diagnoses were established from clinical symptoms, serum thyroxine, TRAb, thyroid ultrasound and orbital computed tomography. Isolation of PBMCs was performed using around 9.1 ml of fresh peripheral blood. Sequencing was done on a sample of peripheral blood. The sequence was obtained from a man aged 45-65 years with Graves' ophthalmopathy.

The CDR3 bases are TGTGCCAGCAGTGAAGTGGGACAGGGGGACGAGCAGTACTTC. Translated, it gives CASSEVGQGDEQYF. V usage is TRBV2 and J usage is TRBJ2-7; 11 bases line up with TRBD1. The V gene's germline CDR1 is SNHLY and CDR2 FYNNEI. With V trimmed by 1 base and J by 5 bases, 1 base remained unmatched. The CDR3 runs to 14 residues.